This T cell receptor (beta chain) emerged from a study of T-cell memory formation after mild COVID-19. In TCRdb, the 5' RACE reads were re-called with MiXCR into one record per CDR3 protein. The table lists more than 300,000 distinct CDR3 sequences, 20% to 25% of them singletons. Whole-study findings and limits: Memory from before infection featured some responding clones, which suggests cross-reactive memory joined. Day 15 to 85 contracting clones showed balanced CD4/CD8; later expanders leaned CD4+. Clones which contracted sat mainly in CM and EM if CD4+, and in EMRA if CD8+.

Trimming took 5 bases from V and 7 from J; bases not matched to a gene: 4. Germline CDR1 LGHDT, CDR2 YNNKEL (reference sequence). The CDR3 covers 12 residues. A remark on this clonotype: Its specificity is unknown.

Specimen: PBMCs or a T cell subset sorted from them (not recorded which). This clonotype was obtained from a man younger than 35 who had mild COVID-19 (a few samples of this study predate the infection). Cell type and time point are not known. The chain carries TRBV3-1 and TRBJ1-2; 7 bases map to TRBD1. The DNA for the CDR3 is TGTGCCAGCAGCTCGACAGGGCTTGGCTACACCTTC. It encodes CASSSTGLGYTF. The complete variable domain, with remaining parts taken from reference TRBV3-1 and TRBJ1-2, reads DTAVSQTPKYLVTQMGNDKSIKCEQNLGHDTMYWYKQDSKKFLKIMFSYNNKELIINETVPNRFSPKSPDKAHLNLHINSLELGDSAVYFCASSSTGLGYTFGSGTRLTVV.